Detailed here is one T cell receptor beta chain. Seattle participants joined during active infection and were tracked over time. Per the original methods: Amplifying reference gene primers gave estimates of nucleated cell counts. Profiling relied on immunoSEQ multiplex PCR, and the TCRdb table lists in-frame clones only, not all of them. V, J and clone size derive from that table, while D and trimming were established from the DNA sequence. The sample holds 150,000 to 200,000 clones; about four fifths are singletons and the top ten take approximately 5.9%. This record comes from a study of blood T cell repertoires in COVID-19. In the study overall: COVID-19 samples collected from the United States, Italy and Spain covered acute and convalescent phases. T cells, B-cell-depleted T cells, or PBMCs supplied cDNA or gDNA.

Unmatched junction bases numbered 7, after V lost 2 bases and J lost 7 bases. The CDR3 extends over 13 amino acids. CDR1 GTSNPN and CDR2 SVGIG come from the germline V gene (reference sequence). Sequenced: peripheral blood. The rearrangement uses TRBV30 and TRBJ1-2; 7 nucleotides agree with TRBD1. The origin of this receptor is a woman between 35 and 50 years old with COVID-19, enrolled during active disease. This chain's CDR3 is CAWSPGTVSGYTF. CDR3 in DNA: TGTGCCTGGAGTCCCGGGACAGTGAGTGGCTACACCTTC.